One sample yielded the 5 T cell receptor beta chains listed below, sequenced in a study of Ad26.COV2.S vaccination and SARS-CoV-2 variants. Here immunoSEQ multiplex PCR was the method, and the copy in TCRdb shows in-frame clones only, minus some. The sample contains 330,000 or so clones, roughly 90% of which appear only once. Stated treatment: approximately 18 received Ad26.COV2.S at low or high dose, single or two shots; about 5 received placebo; per-sample allocation not given. The samples were gathered on day 63 after the first injection of vaccine or placebo. The material sequenced was peripheral blood, taken in a trial of Ad26.COV2.S vaccine versus placebo. These receptors were taken from a person aged 18 to 59 who received the Ad26.COV2.S COVID-19 vaccine or a placebo.

V usage is TRBV7-8 and J usage is TRBJ1-4; no clear D. The CDR3 spans 14 residues. From germline, CDR1 is SGHVS and CDR2 FQNEAQ. The V end was cut by 5 bases, the J end by 0 bases, with 7 bases between. CDR3 in amino acids: CASSPGPTNEKLFF. The DNA of the CDR3 is TGTGCCAGCAGCCCCGGCCCAACTAATGAAAAACTGTTTTTT.

The chain couples TRBV9 to TRBJ1-4; 9 bases map to TRBD1. Germline assignment: CDR1 SGDLS and CDR2 YYNGEE. This CDR3 contains 18 residues. Trimming took 0 bases from V and 6 from J; bases not matched to a gene: 12. The CDR3 here is CASSVAPDRGGPDEKLFF. DNA of the CDR3: TGTGCCAGCAGCGTAGCTCCCGACAGGGGGGGTCCGGATGAAAAACTGTTTTTT.

V and J are TRBV6-1 and TRBJ2-3; D gene ambiguous. Germline values: CDR1 MNHNS, CDR2 SASEGT. Trimming removed 4 bases from V and 2 bases from J, with 7 bases in between. This CDR3 is built from 13 residues. Written as DNA, the CDR3 is TGTGCCAGCAGTGGAGCACTCACAGATACGCAGTATTTT. Its protein product is CASSGALTDTQYF.

The chain links TRBV7-2 to TRBJ1-6; unclear D gene. V was pared by 2 bases and J by 4 bases, with 6 bases between. The CDR3 has 14 amino acids. Germline V gene data show CDR1 as SGHTA and CDR2 as FQGNSA. CDR3 bases: TGTGCCAGCAGCTTATCCGTATATAATTCACCCCTCCACTTT. This gives the protein CASSLSVYNSPLHF.

V usage is TRBV18 and J usage is TRBJ2-2; D ambiguous. V was clipped by 2 bases and J by 1 base, with 8 bases between them. The CDR3 contains 15 residues. Germline V gene lookup returns CDR1 KGHSH and CDR2 LQKENI. The CDR3 DNA is TGTGCCAGCTCACCATTACAGCAGAACACCGGGGAGCTGTTTTTT. Translating gives CASSPLQQNTGELFF.